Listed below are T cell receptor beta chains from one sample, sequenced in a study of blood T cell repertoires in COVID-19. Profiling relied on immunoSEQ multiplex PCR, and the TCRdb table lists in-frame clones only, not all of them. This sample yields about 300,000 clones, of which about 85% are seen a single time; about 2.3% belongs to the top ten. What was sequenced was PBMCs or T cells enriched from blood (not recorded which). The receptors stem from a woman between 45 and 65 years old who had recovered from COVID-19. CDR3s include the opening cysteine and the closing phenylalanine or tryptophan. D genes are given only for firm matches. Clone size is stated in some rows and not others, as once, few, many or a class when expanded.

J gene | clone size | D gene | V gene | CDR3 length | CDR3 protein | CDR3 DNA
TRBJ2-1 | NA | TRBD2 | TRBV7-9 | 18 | CASSPKIPSGTNYNEQFF | TGTGCCAGCAGCCCAAAGATTCCTAGCGGGACGAACTACAATGAGCAGTTCTTC
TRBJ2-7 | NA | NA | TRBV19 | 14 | CASSRGTITHEQYF | TGTGCCAGTAGTAGGGGGACAATCACCCACGAGCAGTACTTC
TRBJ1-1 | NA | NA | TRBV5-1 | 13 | CASSLGGNTEAFF | TGCGCCAGCAGCTTGGGTGGCAACACTGAAGCTTTCTTT
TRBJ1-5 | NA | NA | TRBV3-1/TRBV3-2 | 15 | CASSQDNRSNQPQHF | TGTGCCAGCAGCCAAGATAACAGAAGCAATCAGCCCCAGCATTTT
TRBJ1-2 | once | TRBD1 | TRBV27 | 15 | CASSLSTGLNYGYTF | TGTGCCAGCAGTTTATCGACAGGGTTAAACTATGGCTACACCTTC
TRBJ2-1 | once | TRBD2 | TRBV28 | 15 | CASSGLAGAENEQFF | TGTGCCAGCAGCGGACTAGCGGGGGCCGAAAATGAGCAGTTCTTC
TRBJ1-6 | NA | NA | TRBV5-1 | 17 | CASSLAQGSSYNSPLHF | TGCGCCAGCAGCTTGGCGCAGGGGAGCTCCTATAATTCACCCCTCCACTTT
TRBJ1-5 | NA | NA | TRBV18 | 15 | CASSQLGRNNQPQHF | TGTGCCAGCTCACAGCTCGGCAGGAACAATCAGCCCCAGCATTTT
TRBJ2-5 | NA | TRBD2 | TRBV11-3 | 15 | CASSKGLAGEETQYF | TGTGCCAGCAGCAAGGGACTAGCGGGAGAAGAGACCCAGTACTTC
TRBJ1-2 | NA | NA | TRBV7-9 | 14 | CASSLGLGTHGYTF | TGTGCCAGCAGCTTAGGATTGGGGACACATGGCTACACCTTC
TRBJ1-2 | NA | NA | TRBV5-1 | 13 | CASSLERNYGYTF | TGCGCCAGCAGCTTGGAACGGAACTATGGCTACACCTTC
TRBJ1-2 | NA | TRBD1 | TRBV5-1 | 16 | CASSLVGTGKNYGYTF | TGCGCCAGCAGCTTGGTTGGGACAGGGAAGAACTATGGCTACACCTTC
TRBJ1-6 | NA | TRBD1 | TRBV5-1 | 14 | CASSSDRAYSPLHF | TGCGCCAGCAGCTCGGACAGGGCCTATTCACCCCTCCACTTT
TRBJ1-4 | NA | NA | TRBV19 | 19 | CASSIDRLGSDGSNEKLFF | TGTGCCAGTAGTATAGATCGTCTAGGCTCGGATGGGAGTAATGAAAAACTGTTTTTT
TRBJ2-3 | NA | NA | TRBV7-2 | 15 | CASSLDQGSTDTQYF | TGTGCCAGCAGCTTAGATCAGGGGAGCACAGATACGCAGTATTTT
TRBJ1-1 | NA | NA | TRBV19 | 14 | CASKIGAGRTEAFF | TGTGCCAGCAAAATAGGGGCCGGGAGGACTGAAGCTTTCTTT
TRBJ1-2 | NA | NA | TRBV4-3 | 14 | CASSQDLRGSGYTF | TGCGCCAGCAGCCAAGATCTTAGGGGTTCTGGCTACACCTTC
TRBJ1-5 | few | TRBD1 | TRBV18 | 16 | CASSRQTGDSNQPQHF | TGTGCCAGCTCACGACAAACAGGGGATAGCAATCAGCCCCAGCATTTT
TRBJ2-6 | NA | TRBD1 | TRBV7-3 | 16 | CASSPQGAYRANVLTF | TGTGCCAGCAGCCCACAGGGGGCCTATAGGGCCAACGTCCTGACTTTC